One and the same sample provided the 20 T cell receptor beta chains below, sequenced in a study of OX40 agonist ivuxolimab in advanced cancers. Clones were read by immunoSEQ multiplex PCR, and TCRdb kept only the in-frame ones, dropping some. The table has around 70,000 clones, 84% seen once. Specimen: CD4+ or CD8+ T cells sorted from blood, collected in a trial of the OX40 agonist ivuxolimab. The source of these receptors is an adult with an advanced solid tumor such as melanoma, head and neck, liver or kidney cancer.

This chain joins TRBV9 and TRBJ2-1, with TRBD1 matching 8 bases. The CDR3 totals 15 residues. Germline V gene sequence: CDR1 SGDLS, CDR2 YYNGEE. V lost 6 bases and J lost 8; bases outside the gene matches: 13. This CDR3 reads CASTPQGAFFDEQFF. The CDR3 nucleotides read TGTGCCAGCACCCCTCAGGGGGCTTTTTTCGATGAGCAGTTCTTC. The entire variable domain, with the rest obtained from reference TRBV9 and TRBJ2-1, is as follows: DSGVTQTPKHLITATGQRVTLRCSPRSGDLSVYWYQQSLDQGLQFLIQYYNGEERAKGNILERFSAQQFPDLHSELNLSSLELGDSALYFCASTPQGAFFDEQFFGPGTRLTVL.

The gene calls are TRBV7-2 and TRBJ2-1; no clear D. V lost 0 bases and J 9 bases, leaving 9 bases between the germline ends. The V gene's germline CDR1 is SGHTA and CDR2 FQGNSA. The CDR3 sequence is 13 residues long. The DNA of the CDR3 is TGTGCCAGCAGCTTAGCGCCGTTGCCTGAGCAGTTCTTC. The encoded protein is CASSLAPLPEQFF. The full variable domain, in which reference TRBV7-2 and TRBJ2-1 provide the parts outside the CDR3, is GAGVSQSPSNKVTEKGKDVELRCDPISGHTALYWYRQSLGQGLEFLIYFQGNSAPDKSGLPSDRFSAERTGGSVSTLTIQRTQQEDSAVYLCASSLAPLPEQFFGPGTRLTVL.

The chain recombines TRBV29-1 with TRBJ2-7; 14 bases agree with TRBD2. In germline, CDR1 is SQVTM, CDR2 ANQGSEA. V shed 6 bases and J 2 bases; nucleotides not matched to a gene: 9. This CDR3 contains 16 residues. The CDR3: CSVAGLAGVWAYEQYF. The CDR3 DNA is TGCAGCGTGGCGGGACTAGCGGGAGTCTGGGCCTACGAGCAGTACTTC.

This chain joins TRBV6-5 and TRBJ2-1; D unclear. V was pared by 1 base and J by 0 bases, with 7 bases between. CDR1 and CDR2 from the germline V gene are MNHEY and SVGAGI. There are 15 residues in the CDR3. The CDR3 region is CASSYLGGSYNEQFF. Here the CDR3 DNA reads TGTGCCAGCAGTTACTTAGGTGGCTCCTACAATGAGCAGTTCTTC.

The CDR3 nucleotides read TGTGCCAGCACTAGGACCCGGGAGACCCAGTACTTC. The encoded protein is CASTRTRETQYF. The V gene is TRBV28, the J gene TRBJ2-5; D gene ambiguous. The germline V gene encodes CDR1 MDHEN and CDR2 SYDVKM. CDR3 size: 12 residues. Trimming stripped 7 bases from V and 5 bases from J, with 11 bases between.

In DNA form, the CDR3 reads TGTGCCAGCCCTGGAACAGGGGGCTTGCCTCCTAACTATGGCTACACCTTC. This sequence encodes CASPGTGGLPPNYGYTF. This chain links TRBV19 with TRBJ1-2; TRBD1 agrees at 9 bases. V shed 9 bases and J 0 bases; nucleotides not matched to a gene: 14. The CDR3 length is 17 residues. Germline CDR1 is LNHDA and CDR2 is SQIVND (reference sequence).

This clone turned up a few times. The chain carries TRBV4-1 and TRBJ1-3; D gene unclear. CDR1 is MGHRA and CDR2 is YSYEKL in the germline V gene. The CDR3 runs to 15 residues. V lost 7 bases to trimming and J lost 0 bases, with 13 bases between them. CDR3 nucleotide sequence: TGCGCCAGCACCGCCTTAGGGCGCTCTGGAAACACCATATATTTT. This translates into CASTALGRSGNTIYF.

This chain links TRBV29-1 with TRBJ2-5, with 10 positions matching TRBD2. J was trimmed by 2 bases and V by 2 bases; bases with no gene match: 5. In germline, CDR1 is SQVTM, CDR2 ANQGSEA. CDR3 length: 15 residues. Here the CDR3 reads CSVEQRGGIQETQYF. The CDR3 DNA follows: TGCAGCGTTGAACAGCGGGGGGGCATTCAAGAGACCCAGTACTTC.

This sequence joins TRBV28 and TRBJ2-7, with D perhaps matching TRBD1 (5 bases). This CDR3 has 14 residues. V lost 2 bases to trimming and J lost 1 base, with 9 bases between them. Germline V gene data show CDR1 as MDHEN and CDR2 as SYDVKM. The CDR3 nucleotides are TGTGCCAGCAGTTTACAGTCAGGGTCCTACGAGCAGTACTTC. Translated, it gives CASSLQSGSYEQYF.

This rearrangement joins TRBV6-5 to TRBJ2-5; 9 nucleotides align to TRBD1. The CDR3 is 14 residues long. The V gene end was trimmed by 8 bases and the J gene end by 0 bases; junction bases not matched to a gene: 4. Germline V gene sequence: CDR1 MNHEY, CDR2 SVGAGI. The CDR3 DNA reads as TGTGCCAGCGGACAGGGGAGGAACCAAGAGACCCAGTACTTC. Amino acid sequence: CASGQGRNQETQYF.

The chain combines TRBV6-1 with TRBJ1-5; D is undetermined. V lost 5 bases and J 2 bases, leaving 10 bases between the germline ends. The germline CDR1 and CDR2 sequences are MNHNS and SASEGT. The length of the CDR3 is 14 residues. DNA for the CDR3: TGTGCCAGCAGTCTCCTCCCCGGCAATCAGCCCCAGCATTTT. It encodes CASSLLPGNQPQHF.

This chain links TRBV6-1 with TRBJ1-2, with D uncertain. Germline CDR1 MNHNS, CDR2 SASEGT. The CDR3 contains 11 residues. V dropped 3 bases and J dropped 4 bases, with 3 bases sitting between them. CDR3: CASSDRYGYTF. The CDR3 coding sequence is TGTGCCAGCAGTGACCGCTATGGCTACACCTTC.

This clone was recorded a few times. The CDR3 spells CASSSAGNYGYTF. CDR3 DNA sequence: TGTGCCAGCAGTTCCGCAGGGAACTATGGCTACACCTTC. The chain uses TRBV6-6 and TRBJ1-2, with a possible D match to TRBD1 (5 bases). V lost 4 bases and J 2 bases, leaving 8 bases between the germline ends. Germline V gives CDR1 MNHNY, CDR2 SVGAGI (reference sequence). This CDR3 region has 13 residues.

The chain recombines TRBV2 with TRBJ1-1; no clear D gene. There are 11 residues in the CDR3. Germline assignment: CDR1 SNHLY and CDR2 FYNNEI. Trimming removed 7 bases at V and 5 bases at J, with 8 bases between. The CDR3: CASKVETEAFF. CDR3 in DNA: TGTGCCAGCAAGGTGGAGACTGAAGCTTTCTTT.

The chain carries TRBV28 and TRBJ2-7, with TRBD2 as a possible D gene (5 bases). Trimming removed 6 bases at V and 2 bases at J, with 17 bases between. This CDR3 comprises 15 residues. CDR1 is MDHEN and CDR2 is SYDVKM in the germline V gene. DNA for the CDR3: TGTGCCAGCAGCCCCCTAGCCGGTAGGCCCTACGAGCAGTACTTC. It specifies CASSPLAGRPYEQYF. The full variable domain, in which reference TRBV28 and TRBJ2-7 provide the parts outside the CDR3, is DVKVTQSSRYLVKRTGEKVFLECVQDMDHENMFWYRQDPGLGLRLIYFSYDVKMKEKGDIPEGYSVSREKKERFSLILESASTNQTSMYLCASSPLAGRPYEQYFGPGTRLTVT.

The chain links TRBV2 to TRBJ1-2; 9 bases are shared with TRBD1. Germline lookup yields CDR1 SNHLY and CDR2 FYNNEI. With 6 bases clipped from V and 5 bases from J, the junction kept 7 bases outside the gene matches. The CDR3 runs 14 residues. CDR3 region: CASSGQGQVYGYTF. The CDR3, as DNA: TGTGCCAGCAGCGGACAGGGGCAAGTTTATGGCTACACCTTC.

The chain has TRBV6-5 and TRBJ1-2; 7 bases match TRBD1. This CDR3 spans 14 amino acids. V lost 3 bases, J lost 6 bases, and 7 bases stayed unmatched. Germline V lookup: CDR1 MNHEY, CDR2 SVGAGI. DNA for the CDR3: TGTGCCAGCAGTTATAATCAGGGGGTTAATGGCTACACCTTC. It specifies CASSYNQGVNGYTF.

V usage is TRBV2 and J usage is TRBJ1-5; D might be TRBD1 (5 bases). With 7 bases removed from V and 4 bases from J, the gap between germline ends came to 14 bases. CDR1 and CDR2 from the germline V gene are SNHLY and FYNNEI. The CDR3 is 14 residues long. Here the CDR3 DNA reads TGTGCCAGCAAAGGTTACAGGAATAATCAGCCCCAGCATTTT. Translating it yields CASKGYRNNQPQHF.

The chain employs TRBV19 and TRBJ2-2, with D possibly matching TRBD1 (5 bases). This CDR3 has 14 amino acids. Germline V gene sequence: CDR1 LNHDA, CDR2 SQIVND (reference sequence). Trimming cost V 8 bases and J 4 bases, with 14 bases left between them. This CDR3 is CASAPRATTGELFF. CDR3 bases: TGTGCCAGTGCCCCCAGGGCTACCACCGGGGAGCTGTTTTTT.

The rearrangement links TRBV5-4 to TRBJ1-6; weak D call: TRBD1 (5 bases). CDR1 SGHNT and CDR2 YYREEE come from the germline V gene (reference sequence). The CDR3 is made up of 19 amino acids. Deletions cut 1 base from V and 6 bases from J, with 23 bases between. The CDR3 loop reads CASSLRGGLGLAFNSPLHF. In DNA, the CDR3 is TGTGCCAGCAGCTTGAGGGGAGGACTAGGTTTGGCCTTTAATTCACCCCTCCACTTT.